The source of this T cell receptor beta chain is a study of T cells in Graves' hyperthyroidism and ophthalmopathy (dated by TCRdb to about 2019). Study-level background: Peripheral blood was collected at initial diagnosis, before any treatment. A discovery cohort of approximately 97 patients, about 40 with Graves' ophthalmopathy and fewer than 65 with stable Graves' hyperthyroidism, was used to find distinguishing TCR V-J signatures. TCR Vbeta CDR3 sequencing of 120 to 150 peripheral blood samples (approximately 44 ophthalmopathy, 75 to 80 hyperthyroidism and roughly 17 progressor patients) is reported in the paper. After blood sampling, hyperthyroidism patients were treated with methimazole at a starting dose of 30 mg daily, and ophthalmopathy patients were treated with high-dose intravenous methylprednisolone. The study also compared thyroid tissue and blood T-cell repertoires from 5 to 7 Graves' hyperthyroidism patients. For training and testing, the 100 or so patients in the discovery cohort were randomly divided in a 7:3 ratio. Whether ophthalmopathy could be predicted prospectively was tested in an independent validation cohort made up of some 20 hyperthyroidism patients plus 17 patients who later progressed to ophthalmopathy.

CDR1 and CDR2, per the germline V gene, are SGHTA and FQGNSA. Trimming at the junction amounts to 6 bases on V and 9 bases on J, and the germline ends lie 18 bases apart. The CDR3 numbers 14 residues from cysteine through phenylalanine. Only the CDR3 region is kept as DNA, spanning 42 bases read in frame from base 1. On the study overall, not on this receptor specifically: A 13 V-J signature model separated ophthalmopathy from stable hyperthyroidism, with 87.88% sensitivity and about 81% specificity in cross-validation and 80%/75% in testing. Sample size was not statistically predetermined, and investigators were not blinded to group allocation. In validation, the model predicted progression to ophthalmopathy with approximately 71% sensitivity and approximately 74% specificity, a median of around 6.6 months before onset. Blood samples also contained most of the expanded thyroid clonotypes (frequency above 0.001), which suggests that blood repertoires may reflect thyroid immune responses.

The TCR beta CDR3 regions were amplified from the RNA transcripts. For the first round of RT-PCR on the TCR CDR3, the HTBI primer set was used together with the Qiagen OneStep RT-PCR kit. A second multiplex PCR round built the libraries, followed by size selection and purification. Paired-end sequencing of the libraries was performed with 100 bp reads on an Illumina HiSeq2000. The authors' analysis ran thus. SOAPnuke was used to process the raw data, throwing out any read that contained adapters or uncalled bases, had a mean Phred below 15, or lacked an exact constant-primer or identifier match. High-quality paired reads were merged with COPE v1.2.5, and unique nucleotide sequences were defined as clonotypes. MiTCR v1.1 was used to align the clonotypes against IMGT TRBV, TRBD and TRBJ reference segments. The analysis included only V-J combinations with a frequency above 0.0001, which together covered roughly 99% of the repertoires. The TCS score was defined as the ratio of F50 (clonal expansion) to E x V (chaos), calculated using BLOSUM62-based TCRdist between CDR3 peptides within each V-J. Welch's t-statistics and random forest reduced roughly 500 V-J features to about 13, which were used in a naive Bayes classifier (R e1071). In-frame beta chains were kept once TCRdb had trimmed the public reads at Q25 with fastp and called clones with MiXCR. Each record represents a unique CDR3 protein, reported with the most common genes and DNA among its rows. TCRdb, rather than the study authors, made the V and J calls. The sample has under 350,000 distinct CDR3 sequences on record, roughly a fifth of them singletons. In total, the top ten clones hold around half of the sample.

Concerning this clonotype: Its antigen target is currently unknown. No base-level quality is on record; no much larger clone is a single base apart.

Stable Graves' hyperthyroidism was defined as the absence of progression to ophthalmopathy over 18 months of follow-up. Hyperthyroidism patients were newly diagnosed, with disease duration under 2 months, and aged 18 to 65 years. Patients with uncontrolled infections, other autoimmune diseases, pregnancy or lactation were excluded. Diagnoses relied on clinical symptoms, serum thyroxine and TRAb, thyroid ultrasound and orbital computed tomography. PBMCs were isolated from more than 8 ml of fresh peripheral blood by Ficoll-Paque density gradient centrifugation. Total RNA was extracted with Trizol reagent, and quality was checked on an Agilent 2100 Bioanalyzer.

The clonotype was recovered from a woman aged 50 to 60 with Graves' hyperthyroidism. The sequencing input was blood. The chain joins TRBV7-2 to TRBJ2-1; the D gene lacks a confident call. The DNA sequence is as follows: TGTGCCAGCAGTCGGCTGGGGTCGGATAGTGAGCAGTTCTTC. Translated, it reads CASSRLGSDSEQFF.